This TCR beta chain was recorded in a study of shared clonotypes between healthy human individuals. Background on the study: CD4 naive and memory got three plates each, CD8 naive two, CD8 memory one.

Healthy and HIV-negative, the adult donors had no recent acute infections or vaccinations. CD45RA-negative memory and CD45RA+ naive subsets were split from the CD4+ cells. The data were produced by immunoSEQ multiplex PCR, yet TCRdb's version contains in-frame clones alone and is incomplete. The sample lists 2 million to 2.5 million clones, almost 96% occurring once. V lost 5 bases, J lost 5 bases, and 10 bases stayed unmatched. Germline lookup yields CDR1 MNHNS and CDR2 SASEGT. The CDR3 extends over 15 amino acids. Specimen: naive CD4+ T cells sorted from blood. Regarding subset: CD45RA+ positively selected. The receptor's source is a man younger than 30 in good health. The V and J genes are TRBV6-1 and TRBJ2-7; TRBD2 agrees at 9 bases. Here the CDR3 DNA reads TGTGCCAGCAGTACCGCGTGGGGACTAGCCCACGAGCAGTACTTC. Protein sequence: CASSTAWGLAHEQYF.